The 5 T cell receptor beta chains below all came from one sample that was sequenced in a study of blood T cell repertoires in COVID-19. Repertoires were generated with immunoSEQ multiplex PCR, while TCRdb's copy carries only in-frame clones and drops some. The repertoire includes roughly 120,000 clones, approximately 90% of them detected once, and approximately 4.3% sits in the top ten. Sequencing used peripheral blood. These receptors all stem from a woman in her forties or fifties with acute or convalescent COVID-19.

The chain has TRBV7-9 and TRBJ2-2; 10 bases line up with TRBD1. V gave up 4 bases and J gave up 5 bases; unmatched junction bases: 4. The germline gives CDR1 SEHNR, CDR2 FQNEAQ (reference sequence). CDR3 size: 15 residues. The CDR3 DNA follows: TGTGCCAGCAGCTCGACAGGGGGCAGGACCGGGGAGCTGTTTTTT. Its protein product is CASSSTGGRTGELFF.

The V and J genes are TRBV27 and TRBJ2-5, with 8 bases aligning to TRBD2. J lost 0 bases, V lost 0 bases, and 3 bases had no gene match. CDR1 and CDR2 from the germline V gene are MNHEY and SMNVEV (reference sequence). The CDR3 spans 16 residues. The CDR3 DNA is TGTGCCAGCAGTTTATCCCCAGCGGGGGACCAAGAGACCCAGTACTTC. As protein: CASSLSPAGDQETQYF.

This chain joins TRBV5-4 and TRBJ2-5, with D maybe TRBD2 (5 bases). The CDR3 is 15 residues long. Trimming shortened V by 7 bases and J by 5 bases, and 21 bases separated the two germline ends. Germline assignment: CDR1 SGHNT and CDR2 YYREEE (reference sequence). CDR3 nucleotides: TGTGCCAGCTTGACCTGGGGTAGCGCCGGGGAGACCCAGTACTTC. It specifies CASLTWGSAGETQYF.

The rearrangement joins TRBV7-9 to TRBJ2-1; perhaps TRBD1 as D (6 bases). Deletions cut 0 bases from V and 6 bases from J, with 18 bases between. The CDR3 is 17 residues long. Germline V gene data show CDR1 as SEHNR and CDR2 as FQNEAQ (reference sequence). Here the CDR3 reads CASSLAGRTGKFNEQFF. CDR3 bases: TGTGCCAGCAGCTTAGCGGGGAGAACAGGGAAGTTCAATGAGCAGTTCTTC.

The chain links TRBV7-8 to TRBJ1-2; D unclear. The CDR3 sequence is 14 residues long. CDR1 SGHVS and CDR2 FQNEAQ come from the germline V gene. Between the trimmed V and J ends, which lost 3 bases and 1 base, there was a span of 9 bases. The DNA for the CDR3 is TGTGCCAGCAGCTTGAGGGATCTTAACTATGGCTACACCTTC. This sequence encodes CASSLRDLNYGYTF.